At least ten counts were recorded for the clone carrying this T cell receptor beta chain. Its cognate antigen is unknown. The data stem from a study of tumor-infiltrating lymphocytes in primary liver carcinoma. Turning to the study itself: The cohort consisted of patients whose primary liver carcinoma was surgically resected. Productive TCRbeta read yields ran from roughly 3.65 to 7.13 million per sample and were similar between tissues.

Study conclusions and caveats: Tumor-adjacent and tumor-blood pairs displayed less overlap than did pairs of tumor regions. Bulk, unsorted sampling meant CD4+ and CD8+ repertoires went uncompared.

With 6 bases clipped from V and 6 bases from J, the junction kept 4 bases outside the gene matches. This CDR3 is built from 13 residues. Germline values: CDR1 WSHSY, CDR2 SAAADI. Reverse transcription of 500 ng total RNA with a constant-region primer produced TCR beta cDNA. Slightly modified ARM-PCR with three nested multiplex PCR rounds yielded TCR beta libraries. Rounds one and two of PCR, each of roughly 10 cycles, were primed with TRBV1-TRBV30 forward primers and a C-beta reverse primer. TCRdb called the multiplex PCR reads again in MiXCR, with one record for every CDR3 protein. Among almost 200,000 distinct CDR3 sequences listed, approximately 64% were seen once. Unsorted whole blood supplied the RNA, and germline DNA was extracted too.

V and J are TRBV10-2 and TRBJ1-5, with 8 bases lining up with TRBD1. The sample consisted of peripheral blood. The origin of this receptor is a woman aged 55 to 70 with primary liver carcinoma and hepatitis B virus infection. CDR3 coding DNA: TGCGCCAGCAGAGGACAGGGTGGTCAGCCCCAGCATTTT. Protein product: CASRGQGGQPQHF.